This TCR beta chain was recovered during a study of CD8 T cells in Susac syndrome. CDR3 size: 13 residues. The ends were cut back, 0 bases at V and 5 bases at J, with 10 bases in the middle. Looked up from germline, CDR1 is GTSNPN and CDR2 is SVGIG (reference sequence). Sequencing of TCR beta drew on CD8+ and CD4+ T cells from blood. The individuals used as controls were healthy donors who had been matched for both age and sex. TEMRA cells underwent FACS enrichment and CD8+ and CD4+ T cells underwent negative isolation. Random hexamers were used to reverse transcribe 0.5 to 1 ug of RNA. TCRdb reanalysed the immunoSEQ multiplex PCR reads using MiXCR and keeps one entry per CDR3 protein. The sample consists of under 200,000 distinct CDR3 sequences, roughly 96% of them appearing once.

What was sequenced was CD4+ T cells from PBMCs. V usage is TRBV30 and J usage is TRBJ1-1, with TRBD1 as a possible D gene (5 bases). This TCR was sampled from a human donor in good health. The CDR3 DNA follows: TGTGCCTGGAGTGTACGTGGGGGGACTGAAGCTTTCTTT. Its translation is CAWSVRGGTEAFF.